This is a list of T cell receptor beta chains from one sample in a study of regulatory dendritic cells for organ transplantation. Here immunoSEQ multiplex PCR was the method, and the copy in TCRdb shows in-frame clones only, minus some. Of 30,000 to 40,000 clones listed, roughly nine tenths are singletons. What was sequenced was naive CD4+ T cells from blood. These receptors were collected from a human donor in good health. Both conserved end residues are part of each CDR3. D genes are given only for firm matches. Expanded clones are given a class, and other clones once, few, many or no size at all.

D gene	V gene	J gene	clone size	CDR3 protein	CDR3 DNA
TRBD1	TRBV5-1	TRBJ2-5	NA	CASSSNRGRETQYF	TGCGCCAGCAGCTCCAACAGGGGGCGAGAGACCCAGTACTTC
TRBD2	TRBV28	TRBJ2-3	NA	CASSVVFRTSGRAKVTDTQYF	TGTGCCAGCAGTGTAGTATTCCGGACTAGCGGGAGGGCCAAGGTCACAGATACGCAGTATTTT
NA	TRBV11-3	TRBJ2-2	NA	CASSPMGGNTGELFF	TGTGCCAGCAGCCCAATGGGGGGAAACACCGGGGAGCTGTTTTTT
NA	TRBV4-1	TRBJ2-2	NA	CASSQYPGELFF	TGCGCCAGCAGCCAATATCCCGGGGAGCTGTTTTTT
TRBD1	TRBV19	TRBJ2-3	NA	CASSIRDRALDTQYF	TGTGCCAGTAGTATAAGGGACAGGGCCCTAGATACGCAGTATTTT
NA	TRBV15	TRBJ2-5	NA	CATSRDRGGETQYF	TGTGCCACCAGCAGAGACAGGGGTGGAGAGACCCAGTACTTC
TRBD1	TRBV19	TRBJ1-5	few	CASSLRDRGRGAPQHF	TGTGCCAGTAGTCTGAGAGACAGGGGGCGAGGGGCGCCCCAGCATTTT
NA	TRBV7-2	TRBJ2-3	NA	CASSRTSTDTQYF	TGTGCCAGCAGCCGAACTAGCACAGATACGCAGTATTTT
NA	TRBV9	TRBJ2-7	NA	CASSVGPPGTHEQYF	TGTGCCAGCAGCGTAGGGCCCCCAGGGACCCACGAGCAGTACTTC
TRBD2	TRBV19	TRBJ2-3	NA	CASSPSAGVTDTQYF	TGTGCCAGTAGTCCTTCAGCGGGGGTCACAGATACGCAGTATTTT
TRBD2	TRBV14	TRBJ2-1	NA	CASSQGTSGIQFF	TGTGCCAGCAGCCAAGGGACTAGCGGGATTCAGTTCTTC
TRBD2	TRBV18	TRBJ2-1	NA	CASSPTSAGWNEQFF	TGTGCCAGCTCACCGACTAGCGCGGGATGGAATGAGCAGTTCTTC
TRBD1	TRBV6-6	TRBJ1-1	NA	CASSYPTGGRTEAFF	TGTGCCAGCAGTTACCCTACAGGGGGAAGGACTGAAGCTTTCTTT
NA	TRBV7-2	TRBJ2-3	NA	CASNPGGTSTDTQYF	TGTGCCAGCAACCCGGGCGGGACTAGCACAGATACGCAGTATTTT
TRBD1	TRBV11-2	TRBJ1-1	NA	CASSSPGWGQHTEAFF	TGTGCCAGCAGCTCGCCGGGGTGGGGACAGCACACTGAAGCTTTCTTT
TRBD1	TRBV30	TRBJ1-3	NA	CAWKRTGIISGNTIYF	TGTGCCTGGAAACGGACAGGGATAATCTCTGGAAACACCATATATTTT
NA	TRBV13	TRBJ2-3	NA	CASSYHLGDTDTQYF	TGTGCCAGCAGCTACCATTTGGGGGACACAGATACGCAGTATTTT
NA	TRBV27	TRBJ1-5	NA	CASSKGPSYSNQPQHF	TGTGCCAGCAGTAAAGGGCCATCATATAGCAATCAGCCCCAGCATTTT
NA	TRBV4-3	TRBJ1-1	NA	CASSQVGALGTEAFF	TGCGCCAGCAGCCAAGTCGGGGCGCTGGGGACTGAAGCTTTCTTT
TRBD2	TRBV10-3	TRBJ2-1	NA	CAIRPSGDYNEQFF	TGTGCCATCAGGCCTAGCGGGGACTACAATGAGCAGTTCTTC
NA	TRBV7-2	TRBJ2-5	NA	CASSAGGSETQYF	TGTGCCAGCAGCGCCGGCGGGTCGGAGACCCAGTACTTC
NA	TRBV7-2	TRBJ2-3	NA	CASSLDRGPASDTQYF	TGTGCCAGCAGCTTAGATCGGGGTCCCGCGTCAGATACGCAGTATTTT
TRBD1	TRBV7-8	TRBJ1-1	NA	CASSLARGQGVFAFF	TGTGCCAGCAGCTTAGCTCGGGGACAGGGGGTGTTTGCTTTCTTT
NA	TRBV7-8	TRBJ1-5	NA	CASSPNRGDSSNQPQHF	TGTGCCAGCAGCCCAAATAGGGGGGACTCCAGCAATCAGCCCCAGCATTTT
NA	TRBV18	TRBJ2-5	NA	CASSPGRNPGLKRETQYF	TGTGCCAGCTCACCGGGTAGGAACCCGGGACTCAAGAGAGAGACCCAGTACTTC
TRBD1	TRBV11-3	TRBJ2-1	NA	CASSLRTGVEQFF	TGTGCCAGCAGCTTAAGGACAGGTGTTGAGCAGTTCTTC
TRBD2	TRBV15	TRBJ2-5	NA	CATSTQEGLAGVKTQYF	TGTGCCACCAGCACCCAGGAGGGACTAGCGGGAGTAAAGACCCAGTACTTC
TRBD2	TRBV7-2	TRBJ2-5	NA	CASSLVGSGSQETQYF	TGTGCCAGCAGCTTAGTAGGTAGCGGGAGCCAAGAGACCCAGTACTTC
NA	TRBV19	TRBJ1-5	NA	CATTLGPTPNQPQHF	TGTGCCACTACACTCGGGCCGACCCCTAATCAGCCCCAGCATTTT
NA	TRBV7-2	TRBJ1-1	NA	CASSLESGRTTEAFF	TGTGCCAGCAGCTTAGAGTCAGGGAGGACCACTGAAGCTTTCTTT